This T cell receptor (beta chain) was identified in a study of T cells in Graves' hyperthyroidism and ophthalmopathy. Study context: Peripheral blood draws took place at initial diagnosis, ahead of any treatment. The study, taken as a whole, reports: Ophthalmopathy was distinguished from stable hyperthyroidism by 13 V-J signatures.

The length of the CDR3 is 18 residues. Germline loops: CDR1 SGHAT, CDR2 FQNNGV. Germline trimming cut 1 base from V and 2 bases from J; bases unmatched to any gene: 13. This clonotype has at least ten counts. The antigen remains undetermined. Stable Graves' hyperthyroidism meant no ophthalmopathy progression within 18 months. Amplified TCR beta CDR3 regions derived from RNA transcripts. During a first-round RT-PCR of the TCR CDR3, the HTBI primer set was used. TCRdb used MiXCR to reprocess the multiplex PCR reads, holding one entry per CDR3 protein. The sample contains 480,000 or so distinct CDR3 sequences, approximately 15% of which appear only once.

Sequenced: blood. V gene TRBV11-2 combines with J gene TRBJ2-7; 8 bases fit TRBD2. The TCR comes from a young woman with Graves' hyperthyroidism. CDR3 in DNA: TGTGCCAGCAGCTTAGTTCGTTCCAGCGGGAGTCACACCTACGAGCAGTACTTC. The encoded protein is CASSLVRSSGSHTYEQYF.